These 22 T cell receptor beta chains came from one sample sequenced in a study of Ad26.COV2.S vaccination and SARS-CoV-2 variants. Data came from immunoSEQ multiplex PCR; TCRdb stores just in-frame clones and leaves some out. The sample shows hundreds of thousands of clones, about 89% of them seen only once. The sample's treatment: approximately 18 received Ad26.COV2.S at low or high dose, single or two shots; a few received placebo; per-sample allocation not given. Collection of the samples took place on day 63 after the first injection of vaccine or placebo. Sequences were derived from peripheral blood, sampled in a trial of Ad26.COV2.S vaccine versus placebo. Every receptor here comes from a person between 18 and 65 years old who received the Ad26.COV2.S COVID-19 vaccine or a placebo.

J is TRBJ2-1 and V is TRBV2; D may be TRBD2 (6 bases). Germline CDR1 SNHLY, CDR2 FYNNEI. V was shortened by 6 bases and J by 6 bases, with 12 bases between the two germline ends. CDR3 length equals 13 residues. CDR3 loop: CASSITSSNEQFF. For the CDR3, the DNA is TGTGCCAGCAGCATTACTAGCTCCAATGAGCAGTTCTTC.

V usage is TRBV3-1 (or the pseudogene TRBV3-2) and J usage is TRBJ2-6; D is possibly TRBD1 or TRBD2 (5 bases each). CDR1 LGHDT and CDR2 YNNKEL come from the germline V gene (reference sequence). This CDR3 contains 17 residues. Deletions cut 0 bases from V and 4 bases from J, with 13 bases between. CDR3 sequence reads: CASSQDQRGAGANVLTF. In nucleotides, the CDR3 is TGTGCCAGCAGCCAAGATCAAAGAGGGGCCGGGGCCAACGTCCTGACTTTC.

The rearrangement links TRBV7-2 to TRBJ1-2; D is possibly TRBD1 (5 bases). Germline CDR1 SGHTA, CDR2 FQGNSA. The CDR3 covers 15 residues. Trimming shortened V by 0 bases and J by 4 bases, and 12 bases separated the two germline ends. CDR3 region: CASSLASGIGYGYTF. For the CDR3, the DNA is TGTGCCAGCAGCTTAGCGTCAGGGATTGGCTATGGCTACACCTTC.

The chain combines TRBV2 with TRBJ2-1; the D call may be TRBD1 or TRBD2 (5 bases each). V shed 9 bases and J shed 5 bases, with 14 bases lying between them. The CDR3 has 13 residues. CDR1 SNHLY and CDR2 FYNNEI come from the germline V gene. The CDR3 region is CASIRDANNEQFF. The DNA for the CDR3 is TGTGCCAGTATACGGGACGCTAACAATGAGCAGTTCTTC.

This rearrangement joins TRBV28 to TRBJ2-1; D tentatively reads TRBD1 or TRBD2 (5 bases each). CDR1 and CDR2 (germline): MDHEN, SYDVKM. Trimming pared 3 bases from V and 9 bases from J, leaving 12 bases between. CDR3 size: 13 residues. CDR3 loop: CASSLDRDREQFF. The CDR3 coding sequence is TGTGCCAGCAGTTTGGACCGGGACCGTGAGCAGTTCTTC.

This sequence joins TRBV19 and TRBJ1-2; D call uncertain. Germline V gene lookup returns CDR1 LNHDA and CDR2 SQIVND (reference sequence). With 1 base removed from V and 2 bases from J, the gap between germline ends came to 8 bases. This CDR3 has 14 residues. The CDR3 loop reads CASSIASSNYGYTF. The CDR3 nucleotides are TGTGCCAGTAGTATAGCCAGCTCCAACTATGGCTACACCTTC.

This clone was observed once. The CDR3 coding sequence is TGCGCCAGCAGTGACTCGCGGGAGTACAATGAGCAGTTCTTC. Its translation: CASSDSREYNEQFF. The chain recombines TRBV10-2 with TRBJ2-1; 7 bases are a match to TRBD2. Per the germline V gene, CDR1 is WSHSY and CDR2 is SAAADI. V lost 3 bases to trimming and J lost 4 bases; unmatched junction nucleotides: 3. The CDR3 has 14 amino acids.

The CDR3 nucleotides read TGTGCCTGGAGTACACAGGGGGCGGGTGAAAAACTGTTTTTT. Translating gives CAWSTQGAGEKLFF. The V gene is TRBV30, the J gene TRBJ1-4, with 9 nucleotides matching TRBD1. Germline V gene lookup returns CDR1 GTSNPN and CDR2 SVGIG (reference sequence). This CDR3 is 14 amino acids long. Unmatched junction bases numbered 5, after V lost 2 bases and J lost 7 bases.

The chain is built from TRBV4-1 and TRBJ2-3, with D possibly being TRBD2 (6 bases). CDR1 MGHRA and CDR2 YSYEKL come from the germline V gene. The CDR3 is 18 amino acids. V lost 3 bases, J lost 0 bases, and 19 bases lay in between. The CDR3 reads CASSHLPGVAASTDTQYF. For the CDR3, the DNA is TGCGCCAGCAGCCACCTTCCGGGGGTAGCGGCTAGCACAGATACGCAGTATTTT.

The CDR3 sequence: CASSPRSDPGETQYF. The CDR3 coding sequence is TGTGCCAGCAGCCCCCGGTCCGACCCGGGGGAGACCCAGTACTTC. This rearrangement joins TRBV7-7 to TRBJ2-5, with D possibly matching TRBD2 (5 bases). The germline V and J ends were trimmed by 5 bases and 5 bases, with 18 bases remaining between them. The CDR3 consists of 15 residues. Germline CDR1 is SSHAT and CDR2 is FNYEAQ (reference sequence).

The chain combines TRBV21-1 with TRBJ1-3. TRBV21-1 has pseudogene status. This CDR3 has 15 amino acids. This CDR3 is CASSNKGLGGNTIYF. In nucleotides, the CDR3 is TGTGCCAGCAGCAACAAAGGGTTAGGCGGAAACACCATATATTTT.

The V gene is TRBV29-1, the J gene TRBJ1-4; 9 bases are shared with TRBD1. Per the germline V gene, CDR1 is SQVTM and CDR2 is ANQGSEA. CDR3 length: 13 residues. V trimming: 3 bases; J trimming: 7 bases; junction bases outside the gene matches: 3. The CDR3 coding sequence is TGCAGCGTTGAGGGGACAGGGATTGAAAAACTGTTTTTT. This translates into CSVEGTGIEKLFF.

The CDR3 DNA reads TGTGCCAGCAGCCAAGACGGGGCGGGAGGCACCGGGGAGCTGTTTTTT. This gives the protein CASSQDGAGGTGELFF. The V gene is TRBV4-2, the J gene TRBJ2-2, with 8 bases lining up with TRBD2. Germline V gives CDR1 LGHNA, CDR2 YNFKEQ. Trimming took 0 bases from V and 4 from J; bases not matched to a gene: 4. The CDR3 is 16 amino acids.

The chain couples TRBV5-1 to TRBJ1-4; 9 bases fit TRBD1. Per germline, CDR1 SGHRS and CDR2 YFSETQ. Losses at the gene ends were 2 bases for V and 4 bases for J; bases not matched to a gene: 3. The CDR3 contains 15 residues. CDR3 region: CASSLTGGNNEKLFF. CDR3 in DNA: TGCGCCAGCAGCTTAACAGGGGGCAATAATGAAAAACTGTTTTTT.

The chain has TRBV5-1 and TRBJ2-1; D may be TRBD1 or TRBD2 (5 bases each). The ends were cut back, 6 bases at V and 2 bases at J, with 18 bases in the middle. The CDR3 has 16 amino acids. In germline, CDR1 is SGHRS, CDR2 YFSETQ. DNA for the CDR3: TGCGCCAGCAACCCAGGGAGTACCTTCGCCTACAATGAGCAGTTCTTC. It translates to CASNPGSTFAYNEQFF.

The chain recombines TRBV27 with TRBJ1-1; D is uncertain. V was clipped by 5 bases and J by 0 bases, with 10 bases between them. In germline, CDR1 is MNHEY, CDR2 SMNVEV (reference sequence). The CDR3 has 14 amino acids. The CDR3: CASSTRPLNTEAFF. The CDR3 DNA reads TGTGCCAGCAGTACAAGGCCCTTGAACACTGAAGCTTTCTTT.

The chain combines TRBV10-3 with TRBJ1-1; D gene ambiguous. V lost 0 bases to trimming and J lost 4 bases, with 9 bases between them. CDR1 is ENHRY and CDR2 is SYGVKD in the germline V gene. The CDR3 is 14 amino acids. The CDR3 loop is CAISESTGGTEAFF. For the CDR3, the DNA is TGTGCCATCAGTGAGTCGACGGGAGGCACTGAAGCTTTCTTT.

This chain connects TRBV15 to TRBJ2-7; D unresolved. V was shortened by 0 bases and J by 0 bases, with 15 bases between the two germline ends. CDR3 length equals 17 residues. From germline, CDR1 is LNHNV and CDR2 YYDKDF (reference sequence). CDR3 sequence (DNA): TGTGCCACCAGCAGAGATTTAAGAGAGGACGGCTCCTACGAGCAGTACTTC. It yields the protein CATSRDLREDGSYEQYF.

The V call is TRBV2, the J call TRBJ2-3; D is perhaps TRBD2 (6 bases). CDR3 size: 14 residues. Trimming stripped 7 bases from V and 0 bases from J, with 11 bases between. Germline-derived CDR1 and CDR2 are SNHLY and FYNNEI. CDR3 residues: CASITGTSTDTQYF. CDR3 sequence (DNA): TGTGCCAGCATCACCGGGACTAGCACAGATACGCAGTATTTT.

Only one count was recorded for this clone. The chain uses TRBV5-1 and TRBJ2-1, with D possibly TRBD1 on 6 matching bases. The CDR3 sequence is 16 residues long. The germline V gene encodes CDR1 SGHRS and CDR2 YFSETQ. V lost 2 bases to trimming and J lost 5 bases, with 17 bases between them. DNA of the CDR3: TGCGCCAGCAGCTTCACCGCACAGGGAGTTAACAATGAGCAGTTCTTC. Residues: CASSFTAQGVNNEQFF.

This chain links TRBV2 with TRBJ1-5; perhaps TRBD1 as D (6 bases). The germline V and J ends were trimmed by 6 bases and 0 bases, with 15 bases remaining between them. The CDR3 is made up of 16 amino acids. CDR1 and CDR2 (germline): SNHLY, FYNNEI. CDR3 protein: CASRALAGDSNQPQHF. In DNA form, the CDR3 reads TGTGCCAGCAGAGCGTTGGCAGGGGATAGCAATCAGCCCCAGCATTTT.

The chain uses TRBV6-1 and TRBJ1-5; 10 nucleotides align to TRBD1. V dropped 1 base and J dropped 2; count of bases not matched to a gene: 2. The CDR3 covers 16 residues. The germline V gene encodes CDR1 MNHNS and CDR2 SASEGT. The CDR3 DNA is TGTGCCAGCAGTGAAGTGGGGACAGGGGGCAATCAGCCCCAGCATTTT. Its protein product is CASSEVGTGGNQPQHF.